This entry describes one T cell receptor (beta chain). The antigen is unknown. Reverse transcribing all isolated RNA meant expressed TCRB transcripts were sequenced. Stem cell-like memory T cell samples yielded roughly 1.01 million reads on average. Repertoires were generated with immunoSEQ multiplex PCR, while TCRdb's copy carries only in-frame clones and drops some. The sample records about 53,000 clones, roughly 63% being singletons. V was clipped by 4 bases and J by 6 bases; unmatched bases: 8. There are 13 residues in the CDR3. The germline V gene has CDR1 GTSNPN and CDR2 SVGIG (reference sequence). This entry belongs to a study of beta chain features in type 1 diabetes. The study, taken as a whole, reports: Since sequencing was performed on cDNA, cells with high TCR expression could be over-represented. Researchers report that Type 1 diabetes patients had moderately but significantly shorter TCRB CDR3s across all four CD4+ subsets.

Sorting based on CD45RO/CCR7/CD25/CD127/CD95/CD27 separated CD4+ naive, central memory, regulatory and stem cell-like memory cells. Material: stem cell memory CD4+ T cells from blood. The sequence derives from a young woman with type 1 diabetes. The J gene is TRBJ2-7, the V gene TRBV30; 8 bases are a match to TRBD2. The CDR3 region has the DNA TGTGCCTGGACTAGCGGGTTGCTCGGCGAGCAGTACTTC. Translation: CAWTSGLLGEQYF. The variable domain in full, with the rest retrieved from reference TRBV30 and TRBJ2-7, is SQTIHQWPATLVQPVGSPLSLECTVEGTSNPNLYWYRQAAGRGLQLLFYSVGIGQISSEVPQNLSASRPQDRQFILSSKKLLLSDSGFYLCAWTSGLLGEQYFGPGTRLTVT.